A single sample gave rise to the 6 T cell receptor beta chains below, sequenced in a study of T cell repertoires in cytomegalovirus infection. TCRdb processed the reads anew with MiXCR; each CDR3 protein has one entry. The sample contains approximately 170,000 distinct CDR3 sequences, about 15% of which appear only once. Sequences were obtained from CD8+ T cells from PBMCs. The receptors derive from a human donor in good health (CMV status not recorded). Some clones in this sample may be carry-over from other donors' samples.

V usage is TRBV7-8 and J usage is TRBJ2-3; TRBD2 matches at 8 bases. Trimming removed 4 bases from V and 5 bases from J; junction bases left unmatched: 11. This CDR3 contains 16 residues. Germline V gene data show CDR1 as SGHVS and CDR2 as FQNEAQ. CDR3 sequence reads: CASSSRRDSGVDTQYF. In DNA form, the CDR3 reads TGTGCCAGCAGCTCCCGGCGGGATAGCGGGGTAGATACGCAGTATTTT.

The chain joins TRBV14 to TRBJ2-3; D unclear. The length of the CDR3 is 14 residues. V shed 4 bases and J shed 1 base, with 9 bases lying between them. The germline CDR1 and CDR2 sequences are SGHDN and FVKESK. The CDR3, as DNA: TGTGCCAGCAGCCGTGAACACCGCACAGATACGCAGTATTTT. Residues: CASSREHRTDTQYF.

This clonotype was found a few times. V is TRBV4-3 and J is TRBJ2-3, with 8 positions matching TRBD1. The trim removed 4 bases at V and 4 bases at J, leaving 4 bases unmatched. In germline, CDR1 is LGHNA, CDR2 YSLEER. CDR3 length equals 14 residues. The DNA of the CDR3 is TGCGCCAGCAGCCTTTACAGGGGGGCAGATACGCAGTATTTT. This codes for CASSLYRGADTQYF.

The CDR3 protein is CASSPRGVANEQFF. Here the CDR3 DNA reads TGTGCCAGCAGTCCCCGGGGCGTGGCTAATGAGCAGTTCTTC. The chain employs TRBV28 and TRBJ2-1; D could derive from TRBD1 or TRBD2 (5 bases each). Per germline, CDR1 MDHEN and CDR2 SYDVKM. This CDR3 has 14 amino acids. V lost 5 bases and J 7 bases, leaving 15 bases between the germline ends.

The rearrangement uses TRBV6-6 and TRBJ1-5; D not certain. The CDR3 length is 15 residues. Germline V CDR1 and CDR2: MNHNY, SVGAGI (reference sequence). V was cut by 1 base and J by 3 bases, with 10 bases left in between. CDR3 residues: CASSYYDGPNQPQHF. CDR3 DNA: TGTGCCAGCAGTTACTACGACGGCCCCAATCAGCCCCAGCATTTT.

The chain carries TRBV4-1 and TRBJ2-7; 7 nucleotides agree with TRBD2. The CDR3 has 15 amino acids. The trim removed 1 base at V and 2 bases at J, leaving 5 bases unmatched. The germline CDR1 and CDR2 sequences are MGHRA and YSYEKL. The CDR3 loop is CASSQAERGAYEQYF. The CDR3 DNA follows: TGCGCCAGCAGCCAAGCAGAGCGGGGTGCCTACGAGCAGTACTTC.